The entry below describes one T cell receptor (beta chain). Its antigen remains unidentified. The sample belongs to a study of response to subunit inactivated influenza vaccine. Study-level results: After each seasonal influenza vaccination, few new T cells are recruited, the authors suggested.

TCRdb analysed the RT-PCR reads with MiXCR anew, one entry per CDR3 protein. Of about 800,000 distinct CDR3 sequences listed, about 20% are singletons. The CDR3 is 15 amino acids. Trimming cost V 1 base and J 0 bases, with 7 bases left between them. The germline gives CDR1 LGHNA, CDR2 YSLEER. This TCR derives from a man aged 45 to 65 who received an inactivated influenza vaccine. The gene calls are TRBV4-3 and TRBJ1-5; D is unclear. The input for sequencing was PBMCs from blood, taken 5 to 6 days after vaccination. The CDR3 DNA sequence: TGCGCCAGCAGCCAAGGTTGGCTTAGCAATCAGCCCCAGCATTTT. Translation: CASSQGWLSNQPQHF.